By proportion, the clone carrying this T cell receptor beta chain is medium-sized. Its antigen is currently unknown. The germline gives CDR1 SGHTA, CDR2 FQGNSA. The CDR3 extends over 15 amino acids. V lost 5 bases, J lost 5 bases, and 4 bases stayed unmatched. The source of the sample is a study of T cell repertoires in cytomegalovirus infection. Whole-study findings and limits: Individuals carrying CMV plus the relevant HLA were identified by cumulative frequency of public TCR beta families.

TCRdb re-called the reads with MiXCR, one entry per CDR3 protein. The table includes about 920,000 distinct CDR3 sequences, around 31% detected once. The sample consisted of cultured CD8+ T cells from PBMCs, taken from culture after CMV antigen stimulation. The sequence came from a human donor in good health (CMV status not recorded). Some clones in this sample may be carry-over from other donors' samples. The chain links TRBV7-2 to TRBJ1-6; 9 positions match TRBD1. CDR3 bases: TGTGCCAGCAGCCCGGGACAGGGCCATAATTCACCCCTCCACTTT. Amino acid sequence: CASSPGQGHNSPLHF.